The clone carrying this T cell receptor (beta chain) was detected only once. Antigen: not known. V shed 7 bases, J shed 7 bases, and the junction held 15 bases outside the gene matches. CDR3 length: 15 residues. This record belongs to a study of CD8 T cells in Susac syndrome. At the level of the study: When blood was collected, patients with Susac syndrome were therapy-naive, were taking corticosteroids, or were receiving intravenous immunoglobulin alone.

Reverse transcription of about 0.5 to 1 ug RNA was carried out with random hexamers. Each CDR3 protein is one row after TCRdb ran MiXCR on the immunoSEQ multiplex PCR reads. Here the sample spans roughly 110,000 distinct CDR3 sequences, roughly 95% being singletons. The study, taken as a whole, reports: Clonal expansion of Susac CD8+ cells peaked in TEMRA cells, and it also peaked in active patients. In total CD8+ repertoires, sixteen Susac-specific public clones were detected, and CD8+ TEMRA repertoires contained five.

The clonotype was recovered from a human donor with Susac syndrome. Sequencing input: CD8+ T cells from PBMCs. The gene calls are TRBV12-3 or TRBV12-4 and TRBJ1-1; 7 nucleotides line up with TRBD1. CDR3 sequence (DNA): TGTGCCAGCACCAACCCAGGACAGGCGCCGTTTGAAGCTTTCTTT. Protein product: CASTNPGQAPFEAFF.